Given below is one T cell receptor (beta chain) in context. The sample originates from a study of technical replicates of blood from a handful of donors. With 2 bases removed from V and 8 bases from J, the gap between germline ends came to 15 bases. The CDR3 sequence is 14 residues long. The germline gives CDR1 LGHNA, CDR2 YSLEER. Here immunoSEQ multiplex PCR was the method, and the copy in TCRdb shows in-frame clones only, minus some. The table includes around 60,000 clones, about 91% detected once. The sequence came from a human donor in good health. Some clones in this sample may be carry-over from other donors' samples. The sequenced material came from PBMCs. The chain joins TRBV4-3 to TRBJ1-2; the D is unclear. The CDR3 DNA is TGCGCCAGCAGCCAAACAACACCGCCGGGAGGCTACACCTTC. Translation: CASSQTTPPGGYTF.